Each of the 14 T cell receptor beta chains below was sequenced from the same sample in a study of blood T cell repertoires in COVID-19. Clones were sequenced by immunoSEQ multiplex PCR, and TCRdb holds only the in-frame ones, with some missing. The data hold roughly 150,000 clones, with roughly 81% observed a single time. Source material: peripheral blood. The receptor source for this set is a woman aged 55-69 years with COVID-19, enrolled during active disease.

The rearrangement joins TRBV3-1 (or the pseudogene TRBV3-2) to TRBJ2-2; D is unclear. CDR3 length equals 12 residues. Between the trimmed V and J ends, which lost 4 bases and 5 bases, there was a span of 5 bases. Germline V gives CDR1 LGHDT, CDR2 YNNKEL (reference sequence). DNA for the CDR3: TGTGCCAGCAGCCTTTATACCGGGGAGCTGTTTTTT. It codes for CASSLYTGELFF.

The count of this clone is one. The chain carries TRBV19 and TRBJ2-1; weak D call: TRBD2 (5 bases). From germline, CDR1 is LNHDA and CDR2 SQIVND (reference sequence). This CDR3 contains 15 residues. The germline V and J ends were trimmed by 5 bases and 0 bases, with 11 bases remaining between them. The CDR3, as DNA: TGTGCCAGTAGTCCTAGCCGGGGCTCCTACAATGAGCAGTTCTTC. Translated: CASSPSRGSYNEQFF.

The gene calls are TRBV6-5 and TRBJ1-2; TRBD1 agrees at 8 bases. The CDR3 contains 14 residues. With V trimmed by 8 bases and J by 4 bases, 9 bases remained unmatched. Germline assignment: CDR1 MNHEY and CDR2 SVGAGI. The CDR3 DNA reads as TGTGCCAGCGGACTACAGGGGGTGGGCTATGGCTACACCTTC. It is translated as CASGLQGVGYGYTF.

This clone appeared a few times. The chain uses TRBV11-1 and TRBJ1-1, with D perhaps matching TRBD1 (5 bases). Trimming stripped 1 base from V and 0 bases from J, with 12 bases between. From germline, CDR1 is SGHAT and CDR2 FQDESV (reference sequence). The CDR3 is 16 amino acids. The chain's CDR3 is CASSLDLGEVNTEAFF. In nucleotides, the CDR3 is TGTGCCAGCAGCTTAGATTTGGGGGAGGTGAACACTGAAGCTTTCTTT.

The V gene is TRBV7-9, the J gene TRBJ1-1, with a possible D match to TRBD1 (6 bases). CDR3 size: 14 residues. With 5 bases removed from V and 1 base from J, the gap between germline ends came to 11 bases. Germline-derived CDR1 and CDR2 are SEHNR and FQNEAQ (reference sequence). CDR3 protein: CASSPRGQNTEAFF. CDR3 coding DNA: TGTGCCAGCAGCCCACGGGGACAGAACACTGAAGCTTTCTTT.

This clone was seen just once. The chain couples TRBV7-8 to TRBJ2-1, with 13 positions matching TRBD2. V was pared by 5 bases and J by 0 bases, with 7 bases of the junction left unmatched. CDR3 size: 18 residues. The V gene's germline CDR1 is SGHVS and CDR2 FQNEAQ. The CDR3 reads CASSRTSGRANSYNEQFF. In DNA form, the CDR3 reads TGTGCCAGCAGCCGAACTAGCGGGAGGGCCAACTCCTACAATGAGCAGTTCTTC.

The rearrangement uses TRBV19 and TRBJ2-3, with 9 bases matching TRBD1. V shed 2 bases, J shed 3 bases, and the junction held 3 bases outside the gene matches. Germline loops: CDR1 LNHDA, CDR2 SQIVND (reference sequence). The CDR3 sequence is 15 residues long. The CDR3 protein is CASSIWTGVTDTQYF. The CDR3 region has the DNA TGTGCCAGTAGTATATGGACAGGGGTAACAGATACGCAGTATTTT.

This clone was found a few times. V gene TRBV6-5 combines with J gene TRBJ1-3, with D uncertain. The CDR3 is made up of 11 amino acids. CDR1 and CDR2 from the germline V gene are MNHEY and SVGAGI. Trimming stripped 10 bases from V and 9 bases from J, with 13 bases between. CDR3 DNA sequence: TGTGCCACCACGCGCGATTTCACCATATATTTT. Residues: CATTRDFTIYF.

This clone appeared a few times. The rearrangement joins TRBV14 to TRBJ1-1; D remains ambiguous. This CDR3 region has 15 residues. V was pared by 4 bases and J by 7 bases, with 19 bases between. Germline CDR1 and CDR2: SGHDN and FVKESK. The CDR3 is CASSRAARTGFEAFF. Here the CDR3 DNA reads TGTGCCAGCAGCCGGGCAGCCAGGACGGGGTTTGAAGCTTTCTTT.

This chain links TRBV5-1 with TRBJ2-3, with a weak D call TRBD1 (6 bases). The CDR3 is 14 amino acids. CDR1 SGHRS and CDR2 YFSETQ come from the germline V gene. V shed 4 bases and J shed 1 base, with 10 bases lying between them. The CDR3, as DNA: TGCGCCAGCAGCGTAGCAGGGGGCACAGATACGCAGTATTTT. Amino acids: CASSVAGGTDTQYF.

The V and J genes are TRBV6-1 and TRBJ1-1, with 8 positions matching TRBD1. V trimming: 1 base; J trimming: 4 bases; junction bases outside the gene matches: 5. Germline V gene lookup returns CDR1 MNHNS and CDR2 SASEGT. The CDR3 length is 15 residues. CDR3 in DNA: TGTGCCAGCAGTGAAGGTACAGGGGGAGGCACTGAAGCTTTCTTT. Translating gives CASSEGTGGGTEAFF.

The V gene is TRBV6-5, the J gene TRBJ1-2; D unresolved. CDR1 and CDR2 (germline): MNHEY, SVGAGI. Trimming shortened V by 2 bases and J by 4 bases, and 14 bases separated the two germline ends. This CDR3 contains 15 residues. The CDR3 DNA is TGTGCCAGCAGTTACCCGTTGACCCGGGGCTATGGCTACACCTTC. The encoded protein is CASSYPLTRGYGYTF.

The chain carries TRBV9 and TRBJ2-5; 9 bases map to TRBD1. There are 15 residues in the CDR3. The trim removed 4 bases at V and 4 bases at J, leaving 8 bases unmatched. In germline, CDR1 is SGDLS, CDR2 YYNGEE. Here the CDR3 reads CASSKGTGRGETQYF. As DNA, the CDR3 is TGTGCCAGCAGCAAGGGGACAGGGCGGGGAGAGACCCAGTACTTC. The full variable domain, rest sourced from reference TRBV9 and TRBJ2-5, is DSGVTQTPKHLITATGQRVTLRCSPRSGDLSVYWYQQSLDQGLQFLIQYYNGEERAKGNILERFSAQQFPDLHSELNLSSLELGDSALYFCASSKGTGRGETQYFGPGTRLLVL.

The sample holds one count of this clone. Sequence at one end of the junction differs from germline and may be a read error. J is TRBJ2-1 and V is TRBV3-1 (or the pseudogene TRBV3-2); D perhaps matches TRBD1 (7 bases). Germline V gene lookup returns CDR1 LGHDT and CDR2 YNNKEL (reference sequence). The CDR3 is made up of 16 amino acids. As DNA, the CDR3 is TGTGCCAGCAGGCAAGAAGGGGCAGGGGGGTTCAATGAGCAGTTCTTC. Translated, it gives CASRQEGAGGFNEQFF.